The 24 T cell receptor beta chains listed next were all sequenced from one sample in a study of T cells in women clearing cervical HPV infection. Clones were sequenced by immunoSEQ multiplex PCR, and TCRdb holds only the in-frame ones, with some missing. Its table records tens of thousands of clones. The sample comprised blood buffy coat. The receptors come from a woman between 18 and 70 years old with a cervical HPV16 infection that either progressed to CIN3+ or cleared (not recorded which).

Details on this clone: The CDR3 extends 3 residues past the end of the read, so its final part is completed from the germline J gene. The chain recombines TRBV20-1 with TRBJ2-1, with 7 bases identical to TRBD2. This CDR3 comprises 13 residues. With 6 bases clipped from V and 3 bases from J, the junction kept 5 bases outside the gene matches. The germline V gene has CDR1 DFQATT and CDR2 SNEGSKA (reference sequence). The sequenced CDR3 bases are TGCAGTGCCCCAGGACTAGACTACAATGAG. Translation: CSAPGLDYNE. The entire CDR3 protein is CSAPGLDYNEQFF.

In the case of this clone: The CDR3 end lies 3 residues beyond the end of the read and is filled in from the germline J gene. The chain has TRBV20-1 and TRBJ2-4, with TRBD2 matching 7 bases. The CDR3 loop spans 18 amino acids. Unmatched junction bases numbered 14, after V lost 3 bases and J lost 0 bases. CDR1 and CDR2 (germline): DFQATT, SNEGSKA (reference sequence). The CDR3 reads CSARVLAGDPLAKNIQYF. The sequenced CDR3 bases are TGCAGTGCTAGGGTCTTGGCGGGGGATCCTCTAGCCAAAAACATT.

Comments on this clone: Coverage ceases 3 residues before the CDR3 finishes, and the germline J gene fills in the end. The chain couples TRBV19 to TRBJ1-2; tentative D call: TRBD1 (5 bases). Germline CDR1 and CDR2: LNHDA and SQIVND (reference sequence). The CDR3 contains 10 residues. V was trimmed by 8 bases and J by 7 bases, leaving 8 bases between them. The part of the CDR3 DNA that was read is TGTGCCAGTGGGGGGACTGGC. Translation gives CASGGTG. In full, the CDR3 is CASGGTGYTF.

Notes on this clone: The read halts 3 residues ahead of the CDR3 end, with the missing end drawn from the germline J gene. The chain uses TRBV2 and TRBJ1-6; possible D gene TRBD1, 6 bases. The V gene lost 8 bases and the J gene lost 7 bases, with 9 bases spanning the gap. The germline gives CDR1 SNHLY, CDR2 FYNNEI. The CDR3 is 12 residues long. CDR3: CASGTQNSPLHF. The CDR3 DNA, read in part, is TGTGCCAGCGGGACACAGAATTCACCC.

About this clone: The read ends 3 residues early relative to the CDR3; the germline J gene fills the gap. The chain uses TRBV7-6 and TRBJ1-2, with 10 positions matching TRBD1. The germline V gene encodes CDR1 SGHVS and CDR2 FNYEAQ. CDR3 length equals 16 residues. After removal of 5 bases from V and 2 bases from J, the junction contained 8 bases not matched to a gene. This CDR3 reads CASSPTGGAPNYGYTF. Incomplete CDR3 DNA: TGTGCCAGCAGCCCGACAGGGGGCGCCCCAAACTATGGC.

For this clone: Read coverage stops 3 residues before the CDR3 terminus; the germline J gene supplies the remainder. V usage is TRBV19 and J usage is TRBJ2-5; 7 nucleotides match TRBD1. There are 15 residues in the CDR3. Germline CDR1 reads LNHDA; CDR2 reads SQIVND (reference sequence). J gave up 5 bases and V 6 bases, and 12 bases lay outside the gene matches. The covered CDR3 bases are TGTGCCAGTAGCCCGATAGGGGGCGCATCCGAGACC. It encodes CASSPIGGASET. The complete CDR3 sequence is CASSPIGGASETQYF.

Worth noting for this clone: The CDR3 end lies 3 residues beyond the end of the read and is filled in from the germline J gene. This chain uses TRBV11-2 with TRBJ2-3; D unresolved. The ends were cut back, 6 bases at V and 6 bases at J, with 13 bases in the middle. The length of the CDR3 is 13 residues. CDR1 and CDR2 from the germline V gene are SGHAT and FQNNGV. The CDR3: CASRPPNLDTQYF. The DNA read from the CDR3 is TGTGCCAGCAGGCCACCTAATCTCGATACG.

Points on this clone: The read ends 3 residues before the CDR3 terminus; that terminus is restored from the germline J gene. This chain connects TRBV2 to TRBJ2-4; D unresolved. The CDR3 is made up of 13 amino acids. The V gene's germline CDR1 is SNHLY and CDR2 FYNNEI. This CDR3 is CASSEAPDTGQYF. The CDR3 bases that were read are TGTGCCAGCAGTGAAGCACCCGACACTGGT. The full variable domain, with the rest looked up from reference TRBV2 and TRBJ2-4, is EPEVTQTPSHQVTQMGQEVILRCVPISNHLYFYWYRQILGQKVEFLVSFYNNEISEKSEIFDDQFSVERPDGSNFTLKIRSTKLEDSAMYFCASSEAPDTGQYFGAGTRLSVL.

The sequenced CDR3 bases are TGTGCCAGCTCAGCGCAGGGTTCTGAA. Encoded protein: CASSAQGSE. The CDR3 in full is CASSAQGSEAFF. The chain couples TRBV18 to TRBJ1-1, with a tentative D call TRBD1 (5 bases). The CDR3 goes on 3 residues after the read ends, and that part is filled in from the germline J gene. This CDR3 spans 12 amino acids. Looked up from germline, CDR1 is KGHSH and CDR2 is LQKENI. Trimming shortened V by 5 bases and J by 6 bases, and 10 bases separated the two germline ends.

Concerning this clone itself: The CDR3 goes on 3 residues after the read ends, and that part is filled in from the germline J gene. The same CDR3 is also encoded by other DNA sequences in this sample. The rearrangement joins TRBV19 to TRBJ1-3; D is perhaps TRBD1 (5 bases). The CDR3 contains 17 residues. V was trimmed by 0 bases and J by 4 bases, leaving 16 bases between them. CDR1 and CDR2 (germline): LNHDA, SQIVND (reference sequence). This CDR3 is CASSIELGPDPGNTIYF. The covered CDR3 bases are TGTGCCAGTAGTATAGAACTGGGGCCAGACCCCGGAAACACC.

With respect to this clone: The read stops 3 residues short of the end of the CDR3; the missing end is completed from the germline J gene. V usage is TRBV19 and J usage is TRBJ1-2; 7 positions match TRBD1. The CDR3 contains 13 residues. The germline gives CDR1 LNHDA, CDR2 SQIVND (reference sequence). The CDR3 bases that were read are TGTGCCAGTTCGGACAGGAGACCCTACGAC. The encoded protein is CASSDRRPYD. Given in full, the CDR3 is CASSDRRPYDYTF. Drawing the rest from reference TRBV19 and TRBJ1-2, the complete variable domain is DGGITQSPKYLFRKEGQNVTLSCEQNLNHDAMYWYRQDPGQGLRLIYYSQIVNDFQKGDIAEGYSVSREKKESFPLTVTSAQKNPTAFYLCASSDRRPYDYTFGSGTRLTVV.

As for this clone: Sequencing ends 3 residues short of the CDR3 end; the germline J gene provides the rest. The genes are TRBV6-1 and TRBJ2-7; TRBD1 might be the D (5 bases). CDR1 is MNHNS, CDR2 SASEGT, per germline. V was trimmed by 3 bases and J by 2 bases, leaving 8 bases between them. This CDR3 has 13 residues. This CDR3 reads CASSEGQTYEQYF. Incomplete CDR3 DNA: TGTGCCAGCAGTGAGGGGCAGACCTACGAG.

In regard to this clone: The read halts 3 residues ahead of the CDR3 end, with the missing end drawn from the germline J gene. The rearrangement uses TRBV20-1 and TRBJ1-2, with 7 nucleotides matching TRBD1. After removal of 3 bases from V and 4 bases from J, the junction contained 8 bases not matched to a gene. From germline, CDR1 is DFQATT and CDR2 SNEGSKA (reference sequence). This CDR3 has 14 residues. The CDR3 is CSASPPGQPYGYTF. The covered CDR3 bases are TGCAGTGCTAGTCCTCCGGGACAGCCCTATGGC.

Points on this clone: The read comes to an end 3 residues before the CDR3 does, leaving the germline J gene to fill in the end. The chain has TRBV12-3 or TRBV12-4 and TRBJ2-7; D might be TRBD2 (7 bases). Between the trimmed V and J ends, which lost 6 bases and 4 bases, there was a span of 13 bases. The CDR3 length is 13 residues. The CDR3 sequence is CASSDRGAYEQYF. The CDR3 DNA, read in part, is TGTGCCAGCAGCGACCGGGGGGCTTACGAG.

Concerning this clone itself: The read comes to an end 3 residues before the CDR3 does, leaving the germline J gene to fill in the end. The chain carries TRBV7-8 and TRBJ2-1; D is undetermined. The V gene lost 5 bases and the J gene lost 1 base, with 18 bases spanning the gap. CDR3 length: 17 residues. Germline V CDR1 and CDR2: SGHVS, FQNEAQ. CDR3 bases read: TGTGCCAGCAGCGCCCCCGCTGGCGGCCTATCCTACAATGAG. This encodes CASSAPAGGLSYNE. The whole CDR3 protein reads CASSAPAGGLSYNEQFF.

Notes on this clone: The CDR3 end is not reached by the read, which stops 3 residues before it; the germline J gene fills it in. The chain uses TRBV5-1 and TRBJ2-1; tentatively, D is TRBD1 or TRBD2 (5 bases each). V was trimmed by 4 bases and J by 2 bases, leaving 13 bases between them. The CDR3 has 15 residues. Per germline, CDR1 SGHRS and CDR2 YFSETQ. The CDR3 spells CASSMGPGTYNEQFF. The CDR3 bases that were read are TGCGCCAGCAGCATGGGACCAGGAACCTACAATGAG.

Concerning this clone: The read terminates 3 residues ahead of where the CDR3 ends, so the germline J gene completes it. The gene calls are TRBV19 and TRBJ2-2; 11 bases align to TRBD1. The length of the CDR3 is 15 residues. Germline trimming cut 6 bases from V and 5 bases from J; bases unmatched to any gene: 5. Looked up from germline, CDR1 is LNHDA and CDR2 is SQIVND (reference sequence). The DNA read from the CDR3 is TGTGCCAGTAGGACCGGGACAGGGGGGACCGGGGAG. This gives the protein CASRTGTGGTGE. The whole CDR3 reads CASRTGTGGTGELFF.

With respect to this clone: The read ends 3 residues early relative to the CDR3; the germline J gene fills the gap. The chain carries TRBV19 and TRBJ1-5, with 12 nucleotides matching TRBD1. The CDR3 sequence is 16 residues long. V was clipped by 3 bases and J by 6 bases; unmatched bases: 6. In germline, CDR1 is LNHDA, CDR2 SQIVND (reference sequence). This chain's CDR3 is CASSMGQGALGQPQHF. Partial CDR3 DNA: TGTGCCAGTAGTATGGGACAGGGGGCGCTCGGTCAGCCC.

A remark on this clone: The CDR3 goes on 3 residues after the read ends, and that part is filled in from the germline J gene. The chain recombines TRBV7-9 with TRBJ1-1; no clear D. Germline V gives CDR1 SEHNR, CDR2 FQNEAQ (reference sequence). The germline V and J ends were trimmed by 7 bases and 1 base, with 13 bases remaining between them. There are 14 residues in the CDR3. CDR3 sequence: CASNPAGSNTEAFF. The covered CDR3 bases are TGTGCCAGCAACCCCGCAGGTTCGAACACTGAA.

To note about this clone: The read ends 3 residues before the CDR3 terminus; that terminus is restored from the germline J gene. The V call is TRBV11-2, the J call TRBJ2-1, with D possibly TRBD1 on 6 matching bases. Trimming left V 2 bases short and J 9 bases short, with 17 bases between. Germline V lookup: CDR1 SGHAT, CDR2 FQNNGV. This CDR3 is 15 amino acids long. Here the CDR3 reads CASSLIGQYLGEQFF. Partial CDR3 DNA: TGTGCCAGCAGCTTAATCGGACAGTATCTGGGTGAG.

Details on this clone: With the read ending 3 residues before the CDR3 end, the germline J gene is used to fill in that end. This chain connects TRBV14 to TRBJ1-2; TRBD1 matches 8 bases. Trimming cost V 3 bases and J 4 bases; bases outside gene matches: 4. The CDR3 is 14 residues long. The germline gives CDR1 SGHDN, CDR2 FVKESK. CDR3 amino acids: CASSQGTGLYGYTF. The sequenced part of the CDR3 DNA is TGTGCCAGCAGCCAGGGGACAGGACTCTATGGC.

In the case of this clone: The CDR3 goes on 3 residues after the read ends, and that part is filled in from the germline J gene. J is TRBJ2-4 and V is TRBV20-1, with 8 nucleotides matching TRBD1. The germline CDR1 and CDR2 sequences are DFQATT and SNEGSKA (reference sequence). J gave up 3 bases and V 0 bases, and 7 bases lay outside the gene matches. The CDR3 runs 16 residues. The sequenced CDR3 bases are TGCAGTGCTAGAGATTCGGCAGGGGGCGGCAAAAACATT. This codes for CSARDSAGGGKNI. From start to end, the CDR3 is CSARDSAGGGKNIQYF.

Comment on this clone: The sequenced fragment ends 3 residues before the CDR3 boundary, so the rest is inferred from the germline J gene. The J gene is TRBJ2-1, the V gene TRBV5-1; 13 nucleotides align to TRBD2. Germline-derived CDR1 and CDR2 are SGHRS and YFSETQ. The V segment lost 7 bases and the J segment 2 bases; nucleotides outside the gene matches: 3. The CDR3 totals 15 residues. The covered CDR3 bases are TGCGCCAGCGGTACTAGCGGGGGGGCCTACAATGAG. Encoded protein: CASGTSGGAYNE. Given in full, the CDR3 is CASGTSGGAYNEQFF.

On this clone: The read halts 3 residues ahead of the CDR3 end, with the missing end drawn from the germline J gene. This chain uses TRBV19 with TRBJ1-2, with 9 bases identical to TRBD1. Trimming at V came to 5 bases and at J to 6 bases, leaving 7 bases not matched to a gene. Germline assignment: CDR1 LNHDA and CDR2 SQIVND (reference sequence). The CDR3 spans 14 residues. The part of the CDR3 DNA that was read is TGTGCCAGTAGTTCCGGACAGGGGACCCATGGC. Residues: CASSSGQGTHG. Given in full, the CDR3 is CASSSGQGTHGYTF. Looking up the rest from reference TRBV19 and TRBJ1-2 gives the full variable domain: DGGITQSPKYLFRKEGQNVTLSCEQNLNHDAMYWYRQDPGQGLRLIYYSQIVNDFQKGDIAEGYSVSREKKESFPLTVTSAQKNPTAFYLCASSSGQGTHGYTFGSGTRLTVV.